Below, 10 T cell receptor beta chains from the same sample are listed, as sequenced in a study of blood T cell repertoires in COVID-19. Repertoires were generated with immunoSEQ multiplex PCR, while TCRdb's copy carries only in-frame clones and drops some. The sample carries more than 300,000 clones, approximately 90% recorded once. Sequenced material: PBMCs or T cells enriched from blood (not recorded which). The receptors come from a middle-aged woman who had been exposed to COVID-19.

This clone was picked up one time. The chain joins TRBV18 to TRBJ2-1; D ambiguous. The CDR3 runs 14 residues. V gave up 0 bases and J gave up 5 bases, with 8 bases separating them. Germline CDR1 reads KGHSH; CDR2 reads LQKENI. In DNA, the CDR3 is TGTGCCAGCTCACCACCGGTGCGCCACAATGAGCAGTTCTTC. Translated, it gives CASSPPVRHNEQFF.

The rearrangement joins TRBV15 to TRBJ2-7; D is unclear. The CDR3 is 15 residues long. CDR1 is LNHNV, CDR2 YYDKDF, per germline (reference sequence). Between the trimmed V and J ends, which lost 0 bases and 2 bases, there was a span of 11 bases. Here the CDR3 reads CATSREIGNAYEQYF. DNA of the CDR3: TGTGCCACCAGCAGAGAGATTGGCAATGCCTACGAGCAGTACTTC. Based on the CDR3 plus reference TRBV15 and TRBJ2-7, the full variable domain is DAMVIQNPRYQVTQFGKPVTLSCSQTLNHNVMYWYQQKSSQAPKLLFHYYDKDFNNEADTPDNFQSRRPNTSFCFLDIRSPGLGDTAMYLCATSREIGNAYEQYFGPGTRLTVT.

J is TRBJ2-2 and V is TRBV3-1 (or the pseudogene TRBV3-2); D possibly corresponds to TRBD2 (5 bases). Germline V CDR1 and CDR2: LGHDT, YNNKEL (reference sequence). The CDR3 has 15 residues. Trimming shortened V by 3 bases and J by 6 bases, and 14 bases separated the two germline ends. CDR3 sequence reads: CASSQNGMRAGELFF. The DNA of the CDR3 is TGTGCCAGCAGCCAGAACGGGATGAGAGCCGGGGAGCTGTTTTTT.

V is TRBV30 and J is TRBJ1-6; 12 bases are shared with TRBD1. The V gene's germline CDR1 is GTSNPN and CDR2 SVGIG (reference sequence). This CDR3 has 16 amino acids. J gave up 7 bases and V 1 base, and 5 bases lay outside the gene matches. The CDR3: CAWSARDRGQNSPLHF. CDR3 nucleotide sequence: TGTGCCTGGAGTGCCCGGGACAGGGGGCAAAATTCACCCCTCCACTTT.

This chain links TRBV18 with TRBJ2-7; D is uncertain. V lost 1 base to trimming and J lost 2 bases, with 6 bases between them. The germline gives CDR1 KGHSH, CDR2 LQKENI. The CDR3 loop spans 13 amino acids. CDR3 bases: TGTGCCAGCTCACCACTAAAAACCTACGAGCAGTACTTC. Translation gives CASSPLKTYEQYF.

The V and J genes are TRBV19 and TRBJ2-3; D is unclear. This CDR3 is built from 14 residues. V lost 5 bases and J 11 bases, leaving 20 bases between the germline ends. Germline V gene data show CDR1 as LNHDA and CDR2 as SQIVND (reference sequence). CDR3 region: CASSPPTTQIKQYF. For the CDR3, the DNA is TGTGCCAGTAGTCCTCCGACAACACAGATAAAGCAGTATTTT.

V gene TRBV19 combines with J gene TRBJ1-1, with 11 positions matching TRBD1. This CDR3 has 14 amino acids. V shed 7 bases and J 7 bases; nucleotides not matched to a gene: 8. The germline V gene has CDR1 LNHDA and CDR2 SQIVND (reference sequence). CDR3 nucleotides: TGTGCCAGTAAGGAGGACAGGGGGCATGTTGAAGCTTTCTTT. Encoded protein: CASKEDRGHVEAFF.

The chain combines TRBV5-1 with TRBJ1-2, with TRBD1 identical over 7 bases. Trimming took 0 bases from V and 4 from J; bases not matched to a gene: 3. Germline assignment: CDR1 SGHRS and CDR2 YFSETQ. The CDR3 contains 14 residues. CDR3 in DNA: TGCGCCAGCAGCTTGGACAGGGGATCCTATGGCTACACCTTC. It codes for CASSLDRGSYGYTF.

The V call is TRBV19, the J call TRBJ1-6; D gene ambiguous. Between the trimmed V and J ends, which lost 2 bases and 7 bases, there was a span of 15 bases. CDR1 and CDR2 (germline): LNHDA, SQIVND (reference sequence). The CDR3 sequence is 16 residues long. This CDR3 reads CASSIRGISPNSPLHF. CDR3 bases: TGTGCCAGTAGTATACGGGGAATAAGCCCAAATTCACCCCTCCACTTT.

CDR3 amino acids: CASSRRAGGRTNEKLFF. The CDR3 DNA reads TGTGCCAGCAGCCGCCGAGCAGGGGGCAGAACTAATGAAAAACTGTTTTTT. The chain recombines TRBV27 with TRBJ1-4, with 8 bases identical to TRBD1. The CDR3 has 17 amino acids. V dropped 6 bases and J dropped 1; count of bases not matched to a gene: 10. The germline V gene encodes CDR1 MNHEY and CDR2 SMNVEV (reference sequence).